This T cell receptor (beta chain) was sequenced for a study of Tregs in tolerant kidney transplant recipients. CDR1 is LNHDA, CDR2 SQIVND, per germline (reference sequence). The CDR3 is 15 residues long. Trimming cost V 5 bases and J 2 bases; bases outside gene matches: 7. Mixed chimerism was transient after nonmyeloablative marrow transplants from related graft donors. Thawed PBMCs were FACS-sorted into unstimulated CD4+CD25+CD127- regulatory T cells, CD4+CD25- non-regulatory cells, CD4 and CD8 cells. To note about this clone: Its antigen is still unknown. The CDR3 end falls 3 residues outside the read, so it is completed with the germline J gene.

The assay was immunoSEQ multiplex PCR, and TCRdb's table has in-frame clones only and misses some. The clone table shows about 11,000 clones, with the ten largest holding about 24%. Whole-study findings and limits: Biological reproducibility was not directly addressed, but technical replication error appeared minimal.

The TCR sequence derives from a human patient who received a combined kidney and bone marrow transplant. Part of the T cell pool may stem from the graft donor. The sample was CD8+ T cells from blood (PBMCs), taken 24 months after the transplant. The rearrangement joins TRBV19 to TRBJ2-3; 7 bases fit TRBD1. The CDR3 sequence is CASSGLQGTTDTQYF. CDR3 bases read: TGTGCCAGTAGTGGTTTACAGGGGACCACAGATACG.